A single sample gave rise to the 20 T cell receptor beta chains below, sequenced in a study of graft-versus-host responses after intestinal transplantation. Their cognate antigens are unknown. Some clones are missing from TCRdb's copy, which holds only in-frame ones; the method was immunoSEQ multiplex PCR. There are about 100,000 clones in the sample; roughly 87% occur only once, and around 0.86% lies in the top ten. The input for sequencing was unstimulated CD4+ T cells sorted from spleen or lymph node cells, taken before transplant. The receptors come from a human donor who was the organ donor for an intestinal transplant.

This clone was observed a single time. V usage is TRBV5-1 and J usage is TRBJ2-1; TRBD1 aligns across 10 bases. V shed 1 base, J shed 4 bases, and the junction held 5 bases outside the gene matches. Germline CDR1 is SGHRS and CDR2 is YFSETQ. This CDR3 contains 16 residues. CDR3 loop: CASSLIVGQGYNEQFF. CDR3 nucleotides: TGCGCCAGCAGCTTGATAGTGGGACAGGGGTACAATGAGCAGTTCTTC. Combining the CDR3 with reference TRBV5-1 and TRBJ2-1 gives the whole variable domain KAGVTQTPRYLIKTRGQQVTLSCSPISGHRSVSWYQQTPGQGLQFLFEYFSETQRNKGNFPGRFSGRQFSNSRSEMNVSTLELGDSALYLCASSLIVGQGYNEQFFGPGTRLTVL.

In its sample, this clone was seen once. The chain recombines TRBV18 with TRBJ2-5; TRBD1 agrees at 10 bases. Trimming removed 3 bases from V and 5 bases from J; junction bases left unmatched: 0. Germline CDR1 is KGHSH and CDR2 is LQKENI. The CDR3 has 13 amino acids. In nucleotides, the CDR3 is TGTGCCAGCTCACCGGACAGGGGGGAGACCCAGTACTTC. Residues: CASSPDRGETQYF.

The CDR3 bases are TGTGCCAGCAGTGAAGCCCCACCCCTCCACTTT. As protein: CASSEAPPLHF. The chain combines TRBV2 with TRBJ1-6; no definite D call. Germline values: CDR1 SNHLY, CDR2 FYNNEI. The CDR3 totals 11 residues. V lost 0 bases to trimming and J lost 11 bases, with 2 bases between them. Full variable domain (missing parts from reference TRBV2 and TRBJ1-6): EPEVTQTPSHQVTQMGQEVILRCVPISNHLYFYWYRQILGQKVEFLVSFYNNEISEKSEIFDDQFSVERPDGSNFTLKIRSTKLEDSAMYFCASSEAPPLHFGNGTRLTVT.

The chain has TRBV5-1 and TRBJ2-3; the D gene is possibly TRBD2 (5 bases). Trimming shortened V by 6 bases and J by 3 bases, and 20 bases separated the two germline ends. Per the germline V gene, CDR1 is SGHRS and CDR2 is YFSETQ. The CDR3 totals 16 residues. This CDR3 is CASKDGGSPGTDTQYF. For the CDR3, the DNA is TGCGCCAGCAAGGATGGCGGGTCACCGGGTACAGATACGCAGTATTTT.

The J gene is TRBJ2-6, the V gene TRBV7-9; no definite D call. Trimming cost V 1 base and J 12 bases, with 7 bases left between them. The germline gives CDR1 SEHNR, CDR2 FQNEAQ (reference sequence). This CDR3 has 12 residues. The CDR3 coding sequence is TGTGCCAGCAGCTTAGACCTTGGCGTCCTGACTTTC. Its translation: CASSLDLGVLTF.

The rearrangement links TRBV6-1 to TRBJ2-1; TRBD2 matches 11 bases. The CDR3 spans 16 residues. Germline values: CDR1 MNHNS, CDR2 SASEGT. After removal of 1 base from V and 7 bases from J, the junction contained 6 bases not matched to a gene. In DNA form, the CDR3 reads TGTGCCAGCAGTGAAGGGCTAGCGGGGGGCCAGAATGAGCAGTTCTTC. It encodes CASSEGLAGGQNEQFF.

In DNA, the CDR3 is TGTGCCAGCAGCTCCCCGGGTCGTAATCAGCCCCAGCATTTT. Protein: CASSSPGRNQPQHF. The rearrangement links TRBV7-2 to TRBJ1-5; D is uncertain. CDR3 length: 14 residues. Trimming shortened V by 4 bases and J by 4 bases, and 11 bases separated the two germline ends. The germline CDR1 and CDR2 sequences are SGHTA and FQGNSA.

The CDR3 sequence is CASSLAGGVYNEQFF. The CDR3 bases are TGTGCCAGCAGCTTAGCGGGGGGCGTCTACAATGAGCAGTTCTTC. The chain links TRBV7-8 to TRBJ2-1; D is tentatively TRBD1 or TRBD2 (6 bases each). V dropped 0 bases and J dropped 3 bases, with 9 bases sitting between them. CDR1 SGHVS and CDR2 FQNEAQ come from the germline V gene. This CDR3 has 15 amino acids.

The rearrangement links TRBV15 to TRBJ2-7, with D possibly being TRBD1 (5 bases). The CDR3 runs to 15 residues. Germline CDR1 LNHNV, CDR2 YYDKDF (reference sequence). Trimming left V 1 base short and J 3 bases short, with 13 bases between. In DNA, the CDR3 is TGTGCCACCAGCAGAGGTGAAGCAGGGAACTACGAGCAGTACTTC. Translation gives CATSRGEAGNYEQYF.

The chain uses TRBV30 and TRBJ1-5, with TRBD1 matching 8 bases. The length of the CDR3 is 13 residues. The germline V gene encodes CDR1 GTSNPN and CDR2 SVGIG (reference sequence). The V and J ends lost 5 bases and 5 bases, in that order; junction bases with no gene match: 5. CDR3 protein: CAWARGQDQPQHF. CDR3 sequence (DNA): TGTGCCTGGGCTAGGGGACAGGATCAGCCCCAGCATTTT.

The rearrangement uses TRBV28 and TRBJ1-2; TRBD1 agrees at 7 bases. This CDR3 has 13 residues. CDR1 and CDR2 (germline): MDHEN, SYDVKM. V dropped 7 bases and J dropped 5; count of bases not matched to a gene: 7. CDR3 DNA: TGTGCCAGCATCGCAACAGGGGTTTATGGCTACACCTTC. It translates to CASIATGVYGYTF.

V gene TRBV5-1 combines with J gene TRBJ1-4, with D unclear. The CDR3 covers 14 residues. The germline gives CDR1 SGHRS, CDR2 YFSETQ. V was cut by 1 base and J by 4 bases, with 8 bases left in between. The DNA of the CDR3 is TGCGCCAGCAGCTTGACGGGCAATAATGAAAAACTGTTTTTT. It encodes CASSLTGNNEKLFF.

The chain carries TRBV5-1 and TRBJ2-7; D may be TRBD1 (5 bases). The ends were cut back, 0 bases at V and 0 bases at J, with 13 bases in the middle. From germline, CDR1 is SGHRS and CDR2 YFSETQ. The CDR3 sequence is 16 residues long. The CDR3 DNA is TGCGCCAGCAGCTTGGCCGTGAGACAGAGCTCCTACGAGCAGTACTTC. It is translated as CASSLAVRQSSYEQYF. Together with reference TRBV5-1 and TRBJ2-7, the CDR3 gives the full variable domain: KAGVTQTPRYLIKTRGQQVTLSCSPISGHRSVSWYQQTPGQGLQFLFEYFSETQRNKGNFPGRFSGRQFSNSRSEMNVSTLELGDSALYLCASSLAVRQSSYEQYFGPGTRLTVT.

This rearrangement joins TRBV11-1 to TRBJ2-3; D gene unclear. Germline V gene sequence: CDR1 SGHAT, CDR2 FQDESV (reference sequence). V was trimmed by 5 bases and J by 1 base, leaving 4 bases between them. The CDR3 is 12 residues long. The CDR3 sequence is CASSLGTDTQYF. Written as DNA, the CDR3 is TGTGCCAGCAGCCTTGGCACAGATACGCAGTATTTT.

Here the CDR3 DNA reads TGCGCCAGCAGCTCGCAGGGAGTCTCCTACAATGAGCAGTTCTTC. Its translation is CASSSQGVSYNEQFF. The chain joins TRBV5-1 to TRBJ2-1; D possibly uses TRBD1 or TRBD2 (5 bases each). The CDR3 extends over 15 amino acids. Looked up from germline, CDR1 is SGHRS and CDR2 is YFSETQ. Trimming cost V 3 bases and J 0 bases, with 10 bases left between them.

CDR3 in amino acids: CASSKSDLGTGGEERNTEAFF. In DNA form, the CDR3 reads TGTGCCAGCAGCAAATCCGACTTGGGCACAGGGGGGGAGGAAAGGAACACTGAAGCTTTCTTT. This chain connects TRBV21-1 to TRBJ1-1; TRBD1, as called in the table, went unchecked against the DNA. TRBV21-1 counts as a pseudogene. The CDR3 runs to 21 residues.

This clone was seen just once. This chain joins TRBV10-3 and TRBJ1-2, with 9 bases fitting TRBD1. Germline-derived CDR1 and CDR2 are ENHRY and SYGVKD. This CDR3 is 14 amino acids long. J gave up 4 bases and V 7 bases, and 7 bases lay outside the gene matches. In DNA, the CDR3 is TGTGCCATCAAAGGGACAGGGCATGGCTATGGCTACACCTTC. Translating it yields CAIKGTGHGYGYTF.

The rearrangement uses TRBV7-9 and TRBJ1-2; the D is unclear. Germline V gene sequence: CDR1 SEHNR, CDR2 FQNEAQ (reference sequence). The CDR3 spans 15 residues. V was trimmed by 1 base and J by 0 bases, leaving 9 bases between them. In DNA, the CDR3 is TGTGCCAGCAGCTTAGATGGAGGAGCTAACTATGGCTACACCTTC. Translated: CASSLDGGANYGYTF.

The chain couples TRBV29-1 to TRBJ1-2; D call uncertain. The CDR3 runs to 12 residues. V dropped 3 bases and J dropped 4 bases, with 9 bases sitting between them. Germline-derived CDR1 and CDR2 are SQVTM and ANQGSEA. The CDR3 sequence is CSVDGYGYGYTF. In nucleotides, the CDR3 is TGCAGCGTTGATGGATACGGCTATGGCTACACCTTC.

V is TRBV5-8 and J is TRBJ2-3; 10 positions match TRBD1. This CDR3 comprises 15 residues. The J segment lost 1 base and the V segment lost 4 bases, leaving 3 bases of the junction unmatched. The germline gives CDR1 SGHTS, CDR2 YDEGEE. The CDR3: CASSAGQGGTDTQYF. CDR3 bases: TGTGCCAGCAGCGCAGGACAGGGGGGCACAGATACGCAGTATTTT. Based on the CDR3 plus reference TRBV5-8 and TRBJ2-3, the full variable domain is EAGVTQSPTHLIKTRGQQATLRCSPISGHTSVYWYQQALGLGLQFLLWYDEGEERNRGNFPPRFSGRQFPNYSSELNVNALELEDSALYLCASSAGQGGTDTQYFGPGTRLTVL.